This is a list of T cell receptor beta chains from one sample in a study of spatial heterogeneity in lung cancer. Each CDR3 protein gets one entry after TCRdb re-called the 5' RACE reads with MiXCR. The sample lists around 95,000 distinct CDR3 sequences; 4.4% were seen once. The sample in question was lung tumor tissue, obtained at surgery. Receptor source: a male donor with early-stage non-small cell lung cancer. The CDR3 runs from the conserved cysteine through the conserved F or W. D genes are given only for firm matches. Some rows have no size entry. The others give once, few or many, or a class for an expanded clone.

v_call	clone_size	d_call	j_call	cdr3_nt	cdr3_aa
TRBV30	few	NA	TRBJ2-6	TGTGCCTGGAACACGGGGGCTGGGGCCAACGTCCTGACTTTC	CAWNTGAGANVLTF
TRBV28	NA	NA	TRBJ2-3	TGTGCCAGTACCTCCCCGGGACCCCACGCAGATACGCAGTATTTT	CASTSPGPHADTQYF
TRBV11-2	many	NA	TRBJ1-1	TGTGCCAGCAGCTTAGATCATGGGGGTAACACTGAAGCTTTCTTT	CASSLDHGGNTEAFF
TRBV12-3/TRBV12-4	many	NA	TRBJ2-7	TGTGCCAGTAGTACAGTGGGGCCCTGGAAGCAGTACTTC	CASSTVGPWKQYF
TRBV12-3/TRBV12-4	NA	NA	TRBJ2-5	TGTGCCAGCAGTCCTTTGACAGGCCCCCGAGAGACCCAGTACTTC	CASSPLTGPRETQYF
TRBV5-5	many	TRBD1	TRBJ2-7	TGTGCCAGCAGCTTAGGGACAGGGAATTTGTACGAGCAGTACTTC	CASSLGTGNLYEQYF
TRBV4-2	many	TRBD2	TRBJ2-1	TGTGCCAGCAGCCAAGGTACACGCGGGAGGGCCGTCTACAATGAGCAGTTCTTC	CASSQGTRGRAVYNEQFF
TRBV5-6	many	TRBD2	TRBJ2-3	TGTGCCAGCGAAGGGGGGGCTAGCGGGAGGGCCATATCAGATACGCAGTATTTT	CASEGGASGRAISDTQYF
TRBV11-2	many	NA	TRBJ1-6	TGTGCCAGCAGCCAAAACCCCGATCAGGGGTGGTATAATTCACCCCTCCACTTT	CASSQNPDQGWYNSPLHF
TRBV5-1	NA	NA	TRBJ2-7	TGCGCCAGCAGCTTGGACTTTCCGCCCGCCCAGCAGTACTTC	CASSLDFPPAQQYF
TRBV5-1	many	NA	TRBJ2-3	TGCGCCAGCAGCCGGACACAAAACTGGGCAGATACGCAGTATTTT	CASSRTQNWADTQYF
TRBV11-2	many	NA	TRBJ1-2	TGTGCCAGCAGAGCCGGTGACACTCCTAACTATGGCTACACCTTC	CASRAGDTPNYGYTF
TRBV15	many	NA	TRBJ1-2	TGTGCCACCAGCAGAGCTAGTCGAAGATCTAACTATGGCTACACCTTC	CATSRASRRSNYGYTF
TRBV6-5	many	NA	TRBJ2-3	TGTGCCAGCAGTTACTCCGGGAATACGCAGTATTTT	CASSYSGNTQYF
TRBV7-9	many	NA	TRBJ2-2	TGTGCCTTAAACCCCGCCGACCTCAACACCGGGGAGCTGTTTTTT	CALNPADLNTGELFF
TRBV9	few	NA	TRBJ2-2	TGTGCCAGCAGCGTCGACCGGGTGAACACCGGGGAGCTGTTTTTT	CASSVDRVNTGELFF
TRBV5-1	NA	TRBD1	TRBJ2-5	TGCGCCAGCAGCGAGACAGGGGCCTGGGGAGAGACCCAGTACTTC	CASSETGAWGETQYF
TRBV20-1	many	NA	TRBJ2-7	TGCAGTGCTAGAGATACCCGGGAGCACTTCGACGAGCAGTACTTC	CSARDTREHFDEQYF
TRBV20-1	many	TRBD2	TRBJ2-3	TGCAGTGCTAGAGATTTGACTAGCGGGATCCAAGATACGCAGTATTTT	CSARDLTSGIQDTQYF
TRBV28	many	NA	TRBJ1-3	TGTGCCAGCAGGATCGGGCGCCTTTCCTACTCTGGAAACACCATATATTTT	CASRIGRLSYSGNTIYF
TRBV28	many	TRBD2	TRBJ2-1	TGTGCCAGCATGGGGGGGTCCTACAATGAGCAGTTCTTC	CASMGGSYNEQFF
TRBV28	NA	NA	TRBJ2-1	TGTGCCAGCATGTCTCATAATGAGCAGTTCTTC	CASMSHNEQFF
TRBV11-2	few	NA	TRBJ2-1	TGTGCCAGCAGCTCCTATCCGGAGCGGGTATCCTACAATGAGCAGTTCTTC	CASSSYPERVSYNEQFF
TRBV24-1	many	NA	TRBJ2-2	TGTGCCACCAGAGGACAGAGAAACACCGGGGAGCTGTTTTTT	CATRGQRNTGELFF
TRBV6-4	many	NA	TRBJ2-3	TGTGCCAGCGGGGGTAACCTCACAGATACGCAGTATTTT	CASGGNLTDTQYF
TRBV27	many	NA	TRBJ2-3	TGTGCCACCGCTAGGCAGGCTACAGATACGCAGTATTTT	CATARQATDTQYF
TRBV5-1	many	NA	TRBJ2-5	TGCGCCAGCAGCCCTGGGCATGAGGTTTCTGGAGAGACCCAGTACTTC	CASSPGHEVSGETQYF
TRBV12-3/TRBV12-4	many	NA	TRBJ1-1	TGTGCCAGCAGATTCCCCGGCACTGAAGCTTTCTTT	CASRFPGTEAFF
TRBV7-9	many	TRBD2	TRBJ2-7	TGTGCCAGCAGCCCATTGACTAGCGGGAGGGCCGAAGAGCAGTACTTC	CASSPLTSGRAEEQYF
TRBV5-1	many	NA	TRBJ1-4	TGCGCCAGCAGCCCTGGCTCGGGAAACACTAATGAAAAACTGTTTTTT	CASSPGSGNTNEKLFF
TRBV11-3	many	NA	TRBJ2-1	TGTGCCAGCAGCATTAACTCAGCGAATGAGCAGTTCTTC	CASSINSANEQFF
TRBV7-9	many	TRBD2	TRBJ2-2	TGTGCCAGCAGCCAACCGACTAGCGGGAGGACGAACACCGGGGAGCTGTTTTTT	CASSQPTSGRTNTGELFF
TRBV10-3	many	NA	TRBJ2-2	TGTGCCTGTGGACAAGGCGGGGAGCTGTTTTTT	CACGQGGELFF
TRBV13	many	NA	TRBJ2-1	TGTGCCAGCAGTTTTAGCGAAGGGGGGGAGCAGTTCTTC	CASSFSEGGEQFF
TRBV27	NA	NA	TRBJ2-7	TGTGCCAGCAGTAGTTGGGTCGGAAGCCCCCGGTCCTTC	CASSSWVGSPRSF